This T cell receptor (beta chain) was captured in a study of CD8 T cells in Susac syndrome. V gave up 0 bases and J gave up 0 bases, with 6 bases separating them. The CDR3 loop spans 15 amino acids. The germline V gene encodes CDR1 DFQATT and CDR2 SNEGSKA (reference sequence). There are a few counts of this clonotype. With random hexamers, roughly 0.5 to 1 ug RNA was reverse transcribed. TCRdb analysed the immunoSEQ multiplex PCR reads with MiXCR anew, one entry per CDR3 protein. Seen here are 150,000 to 200,000 distinct CDR3 sequences, 80% to 95% observed once, and the top ten hold roughly 0.1%. Input material: CD4+ T cells from PBMCs. The chain is built from TRBV20-1 and TRBJ2-6; D is uncertain. This sequence originates from a human donor with multiple sclerosis. The CDR3 DNA reads as TGCAGTGCTAGAGAAAGAAGCTCTGGGGCCAACGTCCTGACTTTC. It yields the protein CSARERSSGANVLTF.